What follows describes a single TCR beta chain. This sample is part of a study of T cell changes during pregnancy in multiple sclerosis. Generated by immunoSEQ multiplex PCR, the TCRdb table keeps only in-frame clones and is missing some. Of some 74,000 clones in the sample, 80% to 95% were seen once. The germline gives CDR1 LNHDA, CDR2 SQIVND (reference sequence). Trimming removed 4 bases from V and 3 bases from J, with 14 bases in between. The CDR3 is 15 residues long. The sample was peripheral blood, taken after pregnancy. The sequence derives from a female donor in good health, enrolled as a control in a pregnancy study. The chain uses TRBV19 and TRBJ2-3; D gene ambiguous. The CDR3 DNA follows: TGTGCCAGTAGTACAACTATCTCCGGAACAGATACGCAGTATTTT. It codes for CASSTTISGTDTQYF.